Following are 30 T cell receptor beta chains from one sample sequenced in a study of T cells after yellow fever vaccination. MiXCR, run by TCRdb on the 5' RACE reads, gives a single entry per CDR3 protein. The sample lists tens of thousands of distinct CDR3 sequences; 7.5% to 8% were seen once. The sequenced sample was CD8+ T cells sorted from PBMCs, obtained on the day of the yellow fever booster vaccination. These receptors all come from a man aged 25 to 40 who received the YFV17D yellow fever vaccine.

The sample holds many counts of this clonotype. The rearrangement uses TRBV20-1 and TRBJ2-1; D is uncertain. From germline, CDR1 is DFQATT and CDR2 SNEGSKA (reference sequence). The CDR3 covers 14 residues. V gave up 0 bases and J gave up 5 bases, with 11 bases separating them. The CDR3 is CSAREYSTNNEQFF. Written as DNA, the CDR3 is TGCAGTGCTAGAGAGTATAGTACCAACAATGAGCAGTTCTTC.

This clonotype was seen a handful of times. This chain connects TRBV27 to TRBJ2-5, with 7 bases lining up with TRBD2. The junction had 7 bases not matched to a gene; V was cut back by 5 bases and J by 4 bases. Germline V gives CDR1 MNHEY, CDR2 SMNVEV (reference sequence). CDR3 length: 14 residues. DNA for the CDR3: TGTGCCAGCAGTAGCCGCGGGAGAGGAGAGACCCAGTACTTC. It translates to CASSSRGRGETQYF.

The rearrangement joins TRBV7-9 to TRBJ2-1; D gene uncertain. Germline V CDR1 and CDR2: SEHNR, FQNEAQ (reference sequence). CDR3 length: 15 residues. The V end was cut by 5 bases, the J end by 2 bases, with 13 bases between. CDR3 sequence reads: CASSPWEGTYNEQFF. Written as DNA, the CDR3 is TGTGCCAGCAGCCCCTGGGAAGGTACCTACAATGAGCAGTTCTTC. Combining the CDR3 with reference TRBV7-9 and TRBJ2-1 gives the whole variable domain DTGVSQNPRHKITKRGQNVTFRCDPISEHNRLYWYRQTLGQGPEFLTYFQNEAQLEKSRLLSDRFSAERPKGSFSTLEIQRTEQGDSAMYLCASSPWEGTYNEQFFGPGTRLTVL.

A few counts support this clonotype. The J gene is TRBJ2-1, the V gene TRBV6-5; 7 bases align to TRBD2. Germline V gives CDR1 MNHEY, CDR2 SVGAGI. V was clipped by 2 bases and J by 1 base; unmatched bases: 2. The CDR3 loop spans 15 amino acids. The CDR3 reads CASSYAGESYNEQFF. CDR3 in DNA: TGTGCCAGCAGTTACGCGGGAGAGTCCTACAATGAGCAGTTCTTC.

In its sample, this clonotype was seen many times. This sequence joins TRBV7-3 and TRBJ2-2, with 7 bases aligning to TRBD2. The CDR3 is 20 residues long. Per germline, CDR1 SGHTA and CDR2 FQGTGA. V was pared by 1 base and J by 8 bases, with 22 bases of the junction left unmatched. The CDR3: CASSLIVLAGRNSLRGELFF. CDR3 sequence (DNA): TGTGCCAGCAGCTTAATCGTACTAGCCGGGAGGAATAGTTTAAGAGGGGAGCTGTTTTTT. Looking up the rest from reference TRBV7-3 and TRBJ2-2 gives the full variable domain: GAGVSQTPSNKVTEKGKYVELRCDPISGHTALYWYRQSLGQGPEFLIYFQGTGAADDSGLPNDRFFAVRPEGSVSTLKIQRTERGDSAVYLCASSLIVLAGRNSLRGELFFGEGSRLTVL.

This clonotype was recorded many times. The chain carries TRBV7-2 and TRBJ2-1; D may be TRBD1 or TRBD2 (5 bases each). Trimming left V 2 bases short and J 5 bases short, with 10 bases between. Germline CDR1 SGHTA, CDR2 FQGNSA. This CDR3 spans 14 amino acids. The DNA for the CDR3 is TGTGCCAGCAGCTTAATGGGACGGGACAATGAGCAGTTCTTC. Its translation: CASSLMGRDNEQFF.

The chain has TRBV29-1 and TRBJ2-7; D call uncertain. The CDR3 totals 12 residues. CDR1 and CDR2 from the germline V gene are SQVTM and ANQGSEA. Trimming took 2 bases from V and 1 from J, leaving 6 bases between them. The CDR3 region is CSVELNSYEQYF. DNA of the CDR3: TGCAGCGTTGAATTGAATTCCTACGAGCAGTACTTC.

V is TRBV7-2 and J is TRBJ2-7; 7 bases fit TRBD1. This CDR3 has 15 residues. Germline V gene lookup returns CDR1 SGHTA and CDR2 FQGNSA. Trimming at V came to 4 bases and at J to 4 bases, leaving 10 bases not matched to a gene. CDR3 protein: CASSSAGTATYEQYF. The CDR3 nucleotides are TGTGCCAGCAGCTCAGCCGGGACAGCTACATACGAGCAGTACTTC.

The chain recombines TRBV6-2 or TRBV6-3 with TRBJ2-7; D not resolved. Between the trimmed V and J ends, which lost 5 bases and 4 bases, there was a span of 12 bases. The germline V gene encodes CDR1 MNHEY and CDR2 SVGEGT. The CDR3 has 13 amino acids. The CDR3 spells CASSQSPSYEQYF. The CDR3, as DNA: TGTGCCAGCAGTCAGTCACCGTCATACGAGCAGTACTTC.

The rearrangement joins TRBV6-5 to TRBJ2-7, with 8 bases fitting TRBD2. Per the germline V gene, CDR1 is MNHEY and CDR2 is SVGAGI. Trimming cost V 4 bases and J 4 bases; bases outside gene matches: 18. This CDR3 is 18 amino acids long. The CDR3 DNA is TGTGCCAGCAGTTGGGGACCAAAGACAAGCGGGAGCACGTACGAGCAGTACTTC. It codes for CASSWGPKTSGSTYEQYF.

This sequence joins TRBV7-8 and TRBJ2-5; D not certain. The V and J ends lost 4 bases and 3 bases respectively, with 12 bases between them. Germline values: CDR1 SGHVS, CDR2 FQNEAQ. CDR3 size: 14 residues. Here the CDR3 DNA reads TGTGCCAGCAGCTCCTTGGGGATTGAAGAGACCCAGTACTTC. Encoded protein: CASSSLGIEETQYF.

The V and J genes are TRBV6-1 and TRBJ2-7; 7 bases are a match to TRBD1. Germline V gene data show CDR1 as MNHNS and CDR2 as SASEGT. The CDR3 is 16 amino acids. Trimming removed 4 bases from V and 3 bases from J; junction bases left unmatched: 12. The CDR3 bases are TGTGCCAGCAGTGGGAACAGGGGAGTGGATGACTACGAGCAGTACTTC. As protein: CASSGNRGVDDYEQYF.

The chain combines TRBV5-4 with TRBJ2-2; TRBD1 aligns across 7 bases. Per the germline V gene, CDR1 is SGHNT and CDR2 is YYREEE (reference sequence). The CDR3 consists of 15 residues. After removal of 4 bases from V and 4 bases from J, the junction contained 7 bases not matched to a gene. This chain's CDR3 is CASSPGTESTGELFF. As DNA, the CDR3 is TGTGCCAGCAGCCCCGGGACAGAGTCCACCGGGGAGCTGTTTTTT.

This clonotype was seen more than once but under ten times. CDR3 protein: CSARTTVSYEQYF. DNA of the CDR3: TGCAGTGCCCGAACCACAGTTTCCTACGAGCAGTACTTC. The genes are TRBV20-1 and TRBJ2-7; D ambiguous. V lost 6 bases and J lost 1, with 13 bases in between. The length of the CDR3 is 13 residues. Germline lookup yields CDR1 DFQATT and CDR2 SNEGSKA (reference sequence).

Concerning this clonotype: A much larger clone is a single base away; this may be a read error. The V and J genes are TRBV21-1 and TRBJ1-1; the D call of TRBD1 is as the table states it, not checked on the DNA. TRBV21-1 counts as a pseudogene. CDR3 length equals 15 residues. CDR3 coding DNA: TGTGCCAGCAGGGCCTGGGGCAGAATGAACACTGAAGCTTTCTTT. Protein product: CASRAWGRMNTEAFF.

CDR3 sequence reads: CSVGQGIYNEQFF. The CDR3 DNA sequence: TGCAGCGTTGGGCAGGGGATCTACAATGAGCAGTTCTTC. The rearrangement joins TRBV29-1 to TRBJ2-1; the D gene is possibly TRBD1 (6 bases). V lost 4 bases to trimming and J lost 3 bases, with 10 bases between them. Germline CDR1 reads SQVTM; CDR2 reads ANQGSEA. The CDR3 is made up of 13 amino acids.

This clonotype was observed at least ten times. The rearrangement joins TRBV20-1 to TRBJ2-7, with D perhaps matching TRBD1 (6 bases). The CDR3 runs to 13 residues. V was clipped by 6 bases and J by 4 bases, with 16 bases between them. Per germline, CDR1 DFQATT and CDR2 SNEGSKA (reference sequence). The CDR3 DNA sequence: TGCAGTGCGGAGGCACAGGGAGTTTACGAGCAGTACTTC. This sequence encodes CSAEAQGVYEQYF.

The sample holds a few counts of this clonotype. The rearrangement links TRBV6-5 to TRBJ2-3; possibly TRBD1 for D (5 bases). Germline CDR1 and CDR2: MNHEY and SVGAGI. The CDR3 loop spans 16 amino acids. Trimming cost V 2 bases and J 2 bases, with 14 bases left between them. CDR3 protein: CASSYGWSGPTDTQYF. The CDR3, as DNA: TGTGCCAGCAGTTACGGTTGGTCAGGGCCCACAGATACGCAGTATTTT.

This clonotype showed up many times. CDR3 sequence: CASSSSSGLAGVYNEQFF. Written as DNA, the CDR3 is TGTGCCAGCAGCTCTTCTAGCGGGTTAGCGGGAGTTTACAATGAGCAGTTCTTC. V usage is TRBV11-1 and J usage is TRBJ2-1; 9 bases match TRBD2. V was clipped by 4 bases and J by 4 bases; unmatched bases: 14. Germline loops: CDR1 SGHAT, CDR2 FQDESV (reference sequence). The CDR3 covers 18 residues.

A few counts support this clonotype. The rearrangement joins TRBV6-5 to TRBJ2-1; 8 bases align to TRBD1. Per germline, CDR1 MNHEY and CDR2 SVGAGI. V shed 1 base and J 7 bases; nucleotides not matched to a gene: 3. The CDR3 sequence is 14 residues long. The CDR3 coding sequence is TGTGCCAGCAGTTACTTAGGACAGGGAAATGAGCAGTTCTTC. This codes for CASSYLGQGNEQFF.

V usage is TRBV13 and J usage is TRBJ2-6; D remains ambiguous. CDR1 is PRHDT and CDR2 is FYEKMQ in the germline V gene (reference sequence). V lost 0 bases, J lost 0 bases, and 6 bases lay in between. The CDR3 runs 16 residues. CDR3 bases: TGTGCCAGCAGCTTAGGACTGCCCTCTGGGGCCAACGTCCTGACTTTC. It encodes CASSLGLPSGANVLTF.

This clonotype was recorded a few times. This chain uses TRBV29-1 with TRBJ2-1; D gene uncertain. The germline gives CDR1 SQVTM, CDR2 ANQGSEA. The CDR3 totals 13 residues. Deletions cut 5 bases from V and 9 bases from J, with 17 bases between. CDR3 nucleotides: TGCAGCGTTTGTCTTCCGGCCACAATTGAGCAGTTCTTC. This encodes CSVCLPATIEQFF.

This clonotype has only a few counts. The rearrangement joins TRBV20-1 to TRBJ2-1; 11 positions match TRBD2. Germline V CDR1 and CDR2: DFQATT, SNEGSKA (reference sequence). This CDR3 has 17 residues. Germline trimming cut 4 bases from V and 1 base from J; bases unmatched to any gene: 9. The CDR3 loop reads CSANGLAGGGSYNEQFF. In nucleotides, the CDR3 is TGCAGTGCTAACGGCCTAGCGGGGGGAGGTTCCTACAATGAGCAGTTCTTC.

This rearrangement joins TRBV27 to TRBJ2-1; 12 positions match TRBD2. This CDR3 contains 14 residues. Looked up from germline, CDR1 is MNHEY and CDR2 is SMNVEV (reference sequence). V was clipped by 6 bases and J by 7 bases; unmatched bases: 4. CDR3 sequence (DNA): TGTGCCAGCAGCAGGCTAGCGGGAGGGAATGAGCAGTTCTTC. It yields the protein CASSRLAGGNEQFF.

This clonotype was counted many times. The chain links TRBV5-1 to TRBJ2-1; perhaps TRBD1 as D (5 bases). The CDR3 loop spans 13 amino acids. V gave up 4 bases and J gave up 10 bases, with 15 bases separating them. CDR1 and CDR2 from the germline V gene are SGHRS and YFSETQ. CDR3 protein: CASSLDNLEEQFF. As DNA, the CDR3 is TGCGCCAGCAGCCTGGACAACCTGGAGGAGCAGTTCTTC.

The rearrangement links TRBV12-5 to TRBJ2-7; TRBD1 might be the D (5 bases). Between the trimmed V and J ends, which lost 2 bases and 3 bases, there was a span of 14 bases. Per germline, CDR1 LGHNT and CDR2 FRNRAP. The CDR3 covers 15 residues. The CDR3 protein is CASGLTRTTNYEQYF. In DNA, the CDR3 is TGTGCTAGTGGTTTGACTCGGACAACGAACTACGAGCAGTACTTC.

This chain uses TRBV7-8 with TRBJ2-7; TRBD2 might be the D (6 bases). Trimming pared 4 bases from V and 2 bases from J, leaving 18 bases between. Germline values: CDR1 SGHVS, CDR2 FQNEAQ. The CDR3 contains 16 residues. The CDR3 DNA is TGTGCCAGCAGCTCCCTGGGACTTTTGACTCCCTACGAGCAGTACTTC. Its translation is CASSSLGLLTPYEQYF.

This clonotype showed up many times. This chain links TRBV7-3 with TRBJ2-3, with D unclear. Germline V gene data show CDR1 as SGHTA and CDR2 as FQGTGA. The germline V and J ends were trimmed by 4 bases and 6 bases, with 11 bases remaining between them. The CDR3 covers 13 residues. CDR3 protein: CASSYLNLDTQYF. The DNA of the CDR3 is TGTGCCAGCAGCTACTTAAATCTCGATACGCAGTATTTT.

The DNA of the CDR3 is TGTGCCAGCAGCCCTATATCAGGGGGCAGCGAGCAGTACTTC. It is translated as CASSPISGGSEQYF. The chain has TRBV6-1 and TRBJ2-7, with TRBD1 identical over 8 bases. The germline CDR1 and CDR2 sequences are MNHNS and SASEGT. V gave up 6 bases and J gave up 6 bases; unmatched junction bases: 10. This CDR3 is built from 14 residues.

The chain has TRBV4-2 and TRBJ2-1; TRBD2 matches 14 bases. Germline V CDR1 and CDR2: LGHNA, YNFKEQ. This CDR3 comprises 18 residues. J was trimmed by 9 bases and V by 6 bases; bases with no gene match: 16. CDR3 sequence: CASRPNPSGTSGSGEQFF. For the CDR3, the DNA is TGTGCCAGCAGACCAAATCCCTCCGGGACTAGCGGGAGCGGTGAGCAGTTCTTC.